The sequence of this T cell receptor (beta chain) was determined in a study of blood T cell repertoires in COVID-19. This table comes from immunoSEQ multiplex PCR, and its TCRdb copy is limited to in-frame clones, with some not included. The sample holds a few hundred thousand clones; around nine tenths are singletons and the top ten take over 3%. The sequenced sample was PBMCs or T cells enriched from blood (not recorded which). This TCR derives from a woman between 35 and 50 years old who had been exposed to COVID-19.

CDR3 sequence reads: CAWSVWLEAFF. In DNA form, the CDR3 reads TGTGCCTGGAGTGTATGGCTGGAAGCTTTCTTT. The chain combines TRBV30 with TRBJ1-1; D call uncertain. With 0 bases removed from V and 8 bases from J, the gap between germline ends came to 7 bases. CDR3 length equals 11 residues. CDR1 GTSNPN and CDR2 SVGIG come from the germline V gene (reference sequence).